There are a few counts of the clone carrying this T cell receptor (beta chain). This sample is part of a study of T cells in Graves' hyperthyroidism and ophthalmopathy. The TCR beta CDR3 regions underwent amplification using RNA transcripts as the source. The HTBI primer set drove a first-round RT-PCR of the TCR CDR3. MiXCR, run by TCRdb on the multiplex PCR reads, gives a single entry per CDR3 protein. The table has around 570,000 distinct CDR3 sequences, roughly 21% seen once. The CDR3 loop spans 15 amino acids. Germline assignment: CDR1 MNHEY and CDR2 SVGEGT. Trimming removed 4 bases from V and 7 bases from J; junction bases left unmatched: 10.

The sample taken for sequencing was blood. The sequence came from a man in his forties with Graves' ophthalmopathy. The chain combines TRBV6-2 or TRBV6-3 with TRBJ2-1, with 7 bases fitting TRBD2. CDR3 sequence reads: CASSSRRLADNEQFF. The CDR3 DNA reads TGTGCCAGCAGTTCCCGTCGACTAGCCGATAATGAGCAGTTCTTC.